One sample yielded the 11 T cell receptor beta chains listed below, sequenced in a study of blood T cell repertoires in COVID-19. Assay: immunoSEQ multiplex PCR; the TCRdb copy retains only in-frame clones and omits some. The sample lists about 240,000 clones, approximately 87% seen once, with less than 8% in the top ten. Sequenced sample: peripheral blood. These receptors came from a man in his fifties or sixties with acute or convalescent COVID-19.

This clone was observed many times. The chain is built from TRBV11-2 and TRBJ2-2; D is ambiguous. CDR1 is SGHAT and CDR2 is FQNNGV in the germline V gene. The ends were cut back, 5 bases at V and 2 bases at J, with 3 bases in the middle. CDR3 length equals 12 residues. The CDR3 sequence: CASSHNTGELFF. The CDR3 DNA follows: TGTGCCAGCAGCCATAACACCGGGGAGCTGTTTTTT. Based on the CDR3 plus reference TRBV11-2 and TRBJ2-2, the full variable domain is EAGVAQSPRYKIIEKRQSVAFWCNPISGHATLYWYQQILGQGPKLLIQFQNNGVVDDSQLPKDRFSAERLKGVDSTLKIQPAKLEDSAVYLCASSHNTGELFFGEGSRLTVL.

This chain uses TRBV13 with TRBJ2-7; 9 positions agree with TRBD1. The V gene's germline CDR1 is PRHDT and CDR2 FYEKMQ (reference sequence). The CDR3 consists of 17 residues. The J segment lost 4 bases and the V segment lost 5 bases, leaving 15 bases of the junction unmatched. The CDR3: CASSNPGTGSNRYEQYF. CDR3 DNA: TGTGCCAGCAGCAATCCCGGGACAGGGAGTAATCGGTACGAGCAGTACTTC. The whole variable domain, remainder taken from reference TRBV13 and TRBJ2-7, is AAGVIQSPRHLIKEKRETATLKCYPIPRHDTVYWYQQGPGQDPQFLISFYEKMQSDKGSIPDRFSAQQFSDYHSELNMSSLELGDSALYFCASSNPGTGSNRYEQYFGPGTRLTVT.

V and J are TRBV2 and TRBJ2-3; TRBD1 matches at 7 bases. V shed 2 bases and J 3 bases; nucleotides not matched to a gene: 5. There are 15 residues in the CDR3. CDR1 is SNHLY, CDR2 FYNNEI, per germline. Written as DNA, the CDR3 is TGTGCCAGCAGTGAATGGACAGGAACTACAGATACGCAGTATTTT. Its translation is CASSEWTGTTDTQYF. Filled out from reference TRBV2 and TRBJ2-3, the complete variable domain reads EPEVTQTPSHQVTQMGQEVILRCVPISNHLYFYWYRQILGQKVEFLVSFYNNEISEKSEIFDDQFSVERPDGSNFTLKIRSTKLEDSAMYFCASSEWTGTTDTQYFGPGTRLTVL.

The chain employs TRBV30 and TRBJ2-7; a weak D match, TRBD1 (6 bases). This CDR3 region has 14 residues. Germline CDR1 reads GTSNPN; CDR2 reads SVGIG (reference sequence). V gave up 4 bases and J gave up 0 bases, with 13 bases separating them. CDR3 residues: CAWTPRGSSYEQYF. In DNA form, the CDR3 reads TGTGCCTGGACCCCAAGGGGGAGCTCCTACGAGCAGTACTTC.

The CDR3 region is CASSLEGYGPGYTF. The CDR3 nucleotides read TGTGCCAGCAGCTTAGAGGGGTACGGTCCTGGCTACACCTTC. This rearrangement joins TRBV7-9 to TRBJ1-2, with D possibly TRBD1 on 5 matching bases. The CDR3 is 14 amino acids. V lost 1 base to trimming and J lost 7 bases, with 13 bases between them. Germline CDR1 reads SEHNR; CDR2 reads FQNEAQ (reference sequence).

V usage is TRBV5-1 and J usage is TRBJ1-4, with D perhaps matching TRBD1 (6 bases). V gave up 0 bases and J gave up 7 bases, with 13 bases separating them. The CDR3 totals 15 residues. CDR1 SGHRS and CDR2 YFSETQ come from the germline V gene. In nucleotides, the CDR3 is TGCGCCAGCAGCTTGGAGGGGGTACGTCCTGAAAAACTGTTTTTT. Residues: CASSLEGVRPEKLFF.

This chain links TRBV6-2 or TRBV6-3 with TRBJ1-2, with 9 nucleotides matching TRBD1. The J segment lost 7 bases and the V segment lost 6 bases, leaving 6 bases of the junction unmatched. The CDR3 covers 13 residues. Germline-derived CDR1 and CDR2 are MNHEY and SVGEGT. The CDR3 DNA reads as TGTGCCAGCAGCCAAGACAGGGGGGTTGGCTACACCTTC. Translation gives CASSQDRGVGYTF.

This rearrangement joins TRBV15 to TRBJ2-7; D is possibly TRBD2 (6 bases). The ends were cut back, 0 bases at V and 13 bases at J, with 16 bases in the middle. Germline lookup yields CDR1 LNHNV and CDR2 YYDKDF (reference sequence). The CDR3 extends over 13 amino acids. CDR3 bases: TGTGCCACCAGCAGAGATCGTAGGAGGGCCTCTTACTTC. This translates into CATSRDRRRASYF.

CDR3 sequence: CASSLRQGWGSSEKLFF. CDR3 DNA: TGTGCCAGCAGTCTTAGACAGGGTTGGGGCTCTAGTGAAAAACTGTTTTTT. This sequence joins TRBV27 and TRBJ1-4; 7 bases match TRBD1. The CDR3 runs to 17 residues. V lost 5 bases and J lost 7; bases outside the gene matches: 16. Germline V gives CDR1 MNHEY, CDR2 SMNVEV (reference sequence).

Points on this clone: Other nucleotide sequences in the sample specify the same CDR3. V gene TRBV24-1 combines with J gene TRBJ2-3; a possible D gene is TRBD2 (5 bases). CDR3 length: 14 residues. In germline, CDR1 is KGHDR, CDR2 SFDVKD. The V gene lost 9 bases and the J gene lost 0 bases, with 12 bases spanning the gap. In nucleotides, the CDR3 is TGTGCCACCGAAAGCGGCGTCAGCACAGATACGCAGTATTTT. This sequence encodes CATESGVSTDTQYF.

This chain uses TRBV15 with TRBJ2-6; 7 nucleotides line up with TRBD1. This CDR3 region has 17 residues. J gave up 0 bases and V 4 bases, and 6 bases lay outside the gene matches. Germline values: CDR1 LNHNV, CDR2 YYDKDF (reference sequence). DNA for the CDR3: TGTGCCACCAGCATTCCAGGGGGAAACTCTGGGGCCAACGTCCTGACTTTC. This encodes CATSIPGGNSGANVLTF.